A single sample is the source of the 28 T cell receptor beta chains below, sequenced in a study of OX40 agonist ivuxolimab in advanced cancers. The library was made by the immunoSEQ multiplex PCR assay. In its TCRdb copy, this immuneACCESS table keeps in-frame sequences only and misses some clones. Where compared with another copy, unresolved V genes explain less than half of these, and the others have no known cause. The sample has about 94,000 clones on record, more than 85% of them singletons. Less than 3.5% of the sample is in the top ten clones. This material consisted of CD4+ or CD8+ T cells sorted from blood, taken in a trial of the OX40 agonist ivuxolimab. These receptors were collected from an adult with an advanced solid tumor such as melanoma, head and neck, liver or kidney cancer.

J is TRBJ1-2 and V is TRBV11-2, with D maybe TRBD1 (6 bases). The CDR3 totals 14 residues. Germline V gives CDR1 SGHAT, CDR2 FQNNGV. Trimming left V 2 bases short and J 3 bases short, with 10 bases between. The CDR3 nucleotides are TGTGCCAGCAGCTTATGGGGGGCTGACTATGGCTACACCTTC. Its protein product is CASSLWGADYGYTF.

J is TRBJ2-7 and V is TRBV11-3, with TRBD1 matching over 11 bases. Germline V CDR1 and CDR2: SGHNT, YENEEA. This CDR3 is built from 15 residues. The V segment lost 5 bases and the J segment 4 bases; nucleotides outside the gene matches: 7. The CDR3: CASSRRTGGGYEQYF. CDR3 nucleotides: TGTGCCAGCAGCAGAAGGACAGGGGGCGGGTACGAGCAGTACTTC.

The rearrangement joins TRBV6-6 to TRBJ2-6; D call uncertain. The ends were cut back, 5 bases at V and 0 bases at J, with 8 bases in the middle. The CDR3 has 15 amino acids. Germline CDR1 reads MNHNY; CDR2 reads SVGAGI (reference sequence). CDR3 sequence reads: CASSETVSGANVLTF. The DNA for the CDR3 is TGTGCCAGCAGTGAGACGGTCTCTGGGGCCAACGTCCTGACTTTC.

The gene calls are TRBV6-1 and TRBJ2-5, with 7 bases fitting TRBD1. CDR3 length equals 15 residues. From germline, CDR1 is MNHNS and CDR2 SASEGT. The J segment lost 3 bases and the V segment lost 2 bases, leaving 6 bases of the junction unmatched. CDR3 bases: TGTGCCAGCAGTGAATTTAGGGGGCAGGAAGAGACCCAGTACTTC. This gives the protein CASSEFRGQEETQYF.

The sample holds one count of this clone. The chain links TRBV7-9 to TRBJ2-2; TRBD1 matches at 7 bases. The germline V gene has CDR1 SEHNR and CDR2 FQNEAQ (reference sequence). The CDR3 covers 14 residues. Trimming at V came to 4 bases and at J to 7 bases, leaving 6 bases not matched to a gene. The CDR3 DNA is TGTGCCAGCAGCTCAGGGGGATTCGGCGGGGAGCTGTTTTTT. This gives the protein CASSSGGFGGELFF.

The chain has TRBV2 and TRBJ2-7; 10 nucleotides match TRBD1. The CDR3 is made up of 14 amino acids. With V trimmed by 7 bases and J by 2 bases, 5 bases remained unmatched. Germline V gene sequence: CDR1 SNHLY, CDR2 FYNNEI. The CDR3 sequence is CASNDRGLTYEQYF. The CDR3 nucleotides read TGTGCCAGCAACGACAGGGGGCTTACCTACGAGCAGTACTTC. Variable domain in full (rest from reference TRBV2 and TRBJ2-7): EPEVTQTPSHQVTQMGQEVILRCVPISNHLYFYWYRQILGQKVEFLVSFYNNEISEKSEIFDDQFSVERPDGSNFTLKIRSTKLEDSAMYFCASNDRGLTYEQYFGPGTRLTVT.

CDR3 in DNA: TGTGCCAGTAGTATTAATGCAGGGTCCAGGACTGAAGCTTTCTTT. Its translation is CASSINAGSRTEAFF. The gene calls are TRBV19 and TRBJ1-1, with a tentative D call TRBD1 (5 bases). Per the germline V gene, CDR1 is LNHDA and CDR2 is SQIVND (reference sequence). The length of the CDR3 is 15 residues. Trimming left V 3 bases short and J 5 bases short, with 16 bases between. Full variable domain (outside the CDR3, taken from reference TRBV19 and TRBJ1-1): DGGITQSPKYLFRKEGQNVTLSCEQNLNHDAMYWYRQDPGQGLRLIYYSQIVNDFQKGDIAEGYSVSREKKESFPLTVTSAQKNPTAFYLCASSINAGSRTEAFFGQGTRLTVV.

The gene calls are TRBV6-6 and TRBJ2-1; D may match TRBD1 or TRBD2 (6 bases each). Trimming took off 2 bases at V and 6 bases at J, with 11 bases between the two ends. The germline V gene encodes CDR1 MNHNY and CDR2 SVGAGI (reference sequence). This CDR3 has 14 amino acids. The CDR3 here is CASSYRGVGNEQFF. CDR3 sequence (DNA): TGTGCCAGCAGTTACAGGGGGGTGGGCAATGAGCAGTTCTTC.

CDR3: CASSDSTMGRNYGYTF. The CDR3 DNA is TGTGCCAGCAGCGATTCCACGATGGGCAGGAACTATGGCTACACCTTC. This chain joins TRBV9 and TRBJ1-2; the D is unclear. Trimming pared 3 bases from V and 2 bases from J, leaving 17 bases between. In germline, CDR1 is SGDLS, CDR2 YYNGEE. This CDR3 comprises 16 residues. Full variable domain (outside the CDR3, taken from reference TRBV9 and TRBJ1-2): DSGVTQTPKHLITATGQRVTLRCSPRSGDLSVYWYQQSLDQGLQFLIQYYNGEERAKGNILERFSAQQFPDLHSELNLSSLELGDSALYFCASSDSTMGRNYGYTFGSGTRLTVV.

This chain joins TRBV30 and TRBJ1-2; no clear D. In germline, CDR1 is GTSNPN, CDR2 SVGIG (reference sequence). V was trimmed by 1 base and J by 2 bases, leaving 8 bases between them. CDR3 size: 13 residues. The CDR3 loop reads CAWSGRVNYGYTF. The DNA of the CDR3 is TGTGCCTGGAGTGGCCGAGTAAACTATGGCTACACCTTC.

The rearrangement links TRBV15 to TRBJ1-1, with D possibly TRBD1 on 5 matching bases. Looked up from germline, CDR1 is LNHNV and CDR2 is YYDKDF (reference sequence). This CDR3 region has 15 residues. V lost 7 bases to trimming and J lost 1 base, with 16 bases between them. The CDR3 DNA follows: TGTGCCACCACCCCCGAATTGCAGGGGAACACTGAAGCTTTCTTT. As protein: CATTPELQGNTEAFF.

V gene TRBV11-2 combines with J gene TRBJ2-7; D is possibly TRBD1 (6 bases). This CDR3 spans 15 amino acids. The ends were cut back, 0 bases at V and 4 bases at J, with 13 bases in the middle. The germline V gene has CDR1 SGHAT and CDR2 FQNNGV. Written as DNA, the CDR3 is TGTGCCAGCAGCTTAGATCCAGGGGCTAGATACGAGCAGTACTTC. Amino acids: CASSLDPGARYEQYF.

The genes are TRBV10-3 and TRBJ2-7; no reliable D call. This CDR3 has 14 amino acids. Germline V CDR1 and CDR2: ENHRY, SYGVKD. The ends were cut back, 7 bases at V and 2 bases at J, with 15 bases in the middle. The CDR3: CAIKTPGGTYEQYF. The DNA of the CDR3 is TGTGCCATCAAGACCCCCGGCGGAACCTACGAGCAGTACTTC.

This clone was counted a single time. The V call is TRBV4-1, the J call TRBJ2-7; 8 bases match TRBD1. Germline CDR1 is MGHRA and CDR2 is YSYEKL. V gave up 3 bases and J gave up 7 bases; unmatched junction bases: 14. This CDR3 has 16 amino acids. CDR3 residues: CASSQGLGQGAGEQYF. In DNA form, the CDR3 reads TGCGCCAGCAGCCAGGGGCTGGGGCAGGGGGCGGGGGAGCAGTACTTC.

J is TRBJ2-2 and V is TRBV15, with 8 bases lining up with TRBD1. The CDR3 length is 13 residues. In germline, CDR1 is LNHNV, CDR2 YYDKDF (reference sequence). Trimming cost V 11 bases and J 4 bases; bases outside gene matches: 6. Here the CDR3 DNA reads TGTGCCTCCGGGACAGGTCGCACCGGGGAGCTGTTTTTT. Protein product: CASGTGRTGELFF.

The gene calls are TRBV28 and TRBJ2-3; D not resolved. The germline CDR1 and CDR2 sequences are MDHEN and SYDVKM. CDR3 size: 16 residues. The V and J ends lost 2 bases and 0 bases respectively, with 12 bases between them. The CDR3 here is CASSLRSLASTDTQYF. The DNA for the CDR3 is TGTGCCAGCAGTTTAAGGAGTTTGGCTAGCACAGATACGCAGTATTTT.

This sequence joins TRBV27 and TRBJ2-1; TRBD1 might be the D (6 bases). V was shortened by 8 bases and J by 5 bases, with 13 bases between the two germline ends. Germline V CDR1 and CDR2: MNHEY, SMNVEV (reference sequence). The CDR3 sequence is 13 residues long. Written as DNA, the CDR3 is TGTGCCAGCGGGCCAAGACAGGACAATGAGCAGTTCTTC. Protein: CASGPRQDNEQFF.

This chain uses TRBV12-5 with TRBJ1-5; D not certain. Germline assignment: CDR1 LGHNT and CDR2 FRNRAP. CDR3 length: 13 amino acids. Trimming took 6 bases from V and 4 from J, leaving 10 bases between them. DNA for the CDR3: TGTGCTAGTGGCTTAGACACAAATCAGCCCCAGCATTTT. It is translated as CASGLDTNQPQHF. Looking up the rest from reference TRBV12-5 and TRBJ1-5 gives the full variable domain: DARVTQTPRHKVTEMGQEVTMRCQPILGHNTVFWYRQTMMQGLELLAYFRNRAPLDDSGMPKDRFSAEMPDATLATLKIQPSEPRDSAVYFCASGLDTNQPQHFGDGTRLSIL.

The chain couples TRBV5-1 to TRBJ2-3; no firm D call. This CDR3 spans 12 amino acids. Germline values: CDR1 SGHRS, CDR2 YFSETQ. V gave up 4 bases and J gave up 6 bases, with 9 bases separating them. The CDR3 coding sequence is TGCGCCAGCAGCCCCCAAGGGGATACGCAGTATTTT. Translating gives CASSPQGDTQYF.

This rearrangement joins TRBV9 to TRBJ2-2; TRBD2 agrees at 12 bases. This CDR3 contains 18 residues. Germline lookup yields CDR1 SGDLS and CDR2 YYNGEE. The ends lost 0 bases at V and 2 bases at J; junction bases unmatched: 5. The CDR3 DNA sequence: TGTGCCAGCAGCGTAGGACTAGCGGGGGTCCAAAACACCGGGGAGCTGTTTTTT. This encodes CASSVGLAGVQNTGELFF.

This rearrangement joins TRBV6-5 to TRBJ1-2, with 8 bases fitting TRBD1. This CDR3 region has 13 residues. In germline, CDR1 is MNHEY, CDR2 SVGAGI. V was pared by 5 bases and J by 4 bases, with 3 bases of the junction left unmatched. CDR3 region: CASSDDRGYGYTF. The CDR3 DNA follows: TGTGCCAGCAGTGACGACAGGGGCTATGGCTACACCTTC.

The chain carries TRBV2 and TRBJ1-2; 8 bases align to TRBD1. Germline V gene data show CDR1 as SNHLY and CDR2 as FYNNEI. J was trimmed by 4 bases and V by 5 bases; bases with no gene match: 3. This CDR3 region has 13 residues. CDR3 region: CASSSDRVYGYTF. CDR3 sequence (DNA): TGTGCCAGCAGTTCGGACAGGGTCTATGGCTACACCTTC.

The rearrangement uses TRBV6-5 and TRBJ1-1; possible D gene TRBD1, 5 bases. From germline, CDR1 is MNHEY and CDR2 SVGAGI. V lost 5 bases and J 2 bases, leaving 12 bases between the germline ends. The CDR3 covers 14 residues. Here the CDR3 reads CASSASGSNTEAFF. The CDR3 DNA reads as TGTGCCAGCAGTGCCTCAGGGTCCAACACTGAAGCTTTCTTT.

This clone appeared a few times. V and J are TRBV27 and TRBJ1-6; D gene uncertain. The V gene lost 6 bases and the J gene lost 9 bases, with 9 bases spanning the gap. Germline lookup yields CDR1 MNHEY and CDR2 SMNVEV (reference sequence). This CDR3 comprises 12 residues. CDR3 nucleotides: TGTGCCAGCAGGGAGTGGGGTTCACCCCTCCACTTT. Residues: CASREWGSPLHF.

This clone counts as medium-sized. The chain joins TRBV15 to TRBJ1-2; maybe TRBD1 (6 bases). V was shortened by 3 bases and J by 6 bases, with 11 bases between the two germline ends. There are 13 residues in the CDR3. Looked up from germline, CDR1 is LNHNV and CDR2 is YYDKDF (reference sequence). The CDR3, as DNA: TGTGCCACCAGCAGCCCGGGGGCACATGGCTACACCTTC. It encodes CATSSPGAHGYTF. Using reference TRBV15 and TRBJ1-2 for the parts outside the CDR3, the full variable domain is DAMVIQNPRYQVTQFGKPVTLSCSQTLNHNVMYWYQQKSSQAPKLLFHYYDKDFNNEADTPDNFQSRRPNTSFCFLDIRSPGLGDTAMYLCATSSPGAHGYTFGSGTRLTVV.

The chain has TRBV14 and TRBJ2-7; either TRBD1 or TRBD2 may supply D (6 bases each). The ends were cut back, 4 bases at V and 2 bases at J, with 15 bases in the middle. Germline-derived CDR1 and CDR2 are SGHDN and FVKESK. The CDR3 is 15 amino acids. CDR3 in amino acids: CASSRGRDLTYEQYF. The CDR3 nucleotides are TGTGCCAGCAGCCGGGGGCGGGACCTCACCTACGAGCAGTACTTC.

The CDR3 is CASAGASNYGYTF. The CDR3 DNA reads TGTGCCAGCGCCGGGGCCTCTAACTATGGCTACACCTTC. This chain links TRBV27 with TRBJ1-2; D possibly corresponds to TRBD1 (5 bases). Deletions cut 8 bases from V and 0 bases from J, with 10 bases between. The CDR3 runs to 13 residues. Germline CDR1 and CDR2: MNHEY and SMNVEV (reference sequence).

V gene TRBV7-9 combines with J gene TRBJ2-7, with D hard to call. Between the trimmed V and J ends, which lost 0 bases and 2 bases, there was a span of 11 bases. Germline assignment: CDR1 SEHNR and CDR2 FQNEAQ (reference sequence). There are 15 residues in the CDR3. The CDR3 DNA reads TGTGCCAGCAGCTTAGCGGGCAGAGACACCTACGAGCAGTACTTC. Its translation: CASSLAGRDTYEQYF.